Each of the 27 T cell receptor beta chains below was sequenced from the same sample in a study of cytomegalovirus exposure and HLA in healthy donors. Primers included in the PCR were 60 Vbeta and 13 Jbeta primers. TCRdb's copy holds only in-frame clones and misses some; the assay was immunoSEQ multiplex PCR. The sample holds 150,000 to 200,000 clones; about four fifths are singletons and the top ten take roughly 13%. The sample was PBMCs. Every receptor here comes from a woman aged 45-60 years in good health and CMV-seronegative.

The chain employs TRBV5-6 and TRBJ1-1, with TRBD1 matching 8 bases. Unmatched junction bases numbered 4, after V lost 1 base and J lost 8 bases. This CDR3 spans 13 amino acids. The germline V gene has CDR1 SGHDT and CDR2 YYEEEE. This CDR3 is CASSLKGTGEAFF. For the CDR3, the DNA is TGTGCCAGCAGCTTGAAAGGGACAGGAGAAGCTTTCTTT.

The rearrangement uses TRBV7-3 and TRBJ2-2; 8 nucleotides line up with TRBD2. The germline V gene has CDR1 SGHTA and CDR2 FQGTGA. This CDR3 is built from 15 residues. The J segment lost 6 bases and the V segment lost 0 bases, leaving 3 bases of the junction unmatched. The CDR3 nucleotides are TGTGCCAGCAGCTTAACGGGGGGACTAGCCGGGGAGCTGTTTTTT. Translated, it gives CASSLTGGLAGELFF.

The chain employs TRBV6-5 and TRBJ1-6, with D possibly being TRBD1 (6 bases). This CDR3 contains 11 residues. Germline CDR1 is MNHEY and CDR2 is SVGAGI. V was trimmed by 6 bases and J by 15 bases, leaving 12 bases between them. The CDR3 nucleotides are TGTGCCAGCAGCACGGGGGGCGTCCTCCACTTT. Translation: CASSTGGVLHF.

The chain employs TRBV7-6 and TRBJ2-3; 8 bases fit TRBD2. Germline CDR1 SGHVS, CDR2 FNYEAQ. The V gene end was trimmed by 3 bases and the J gene end by 3 bases; junction bases not matched to a gene: 5. The CDR3 totals 15 residues. For the CDR3, the DNA is TGTGCCAGCAGCTTTAGCGGGATTGAAACAGATACGCAGTATTTT. Its translation is CASSFSGIETDTQYF. Using reference TRBV7-6 and TRBJ2-3 for the parts outside the CDR3, the full variable domain is GAGVSQSPRYKVTKRGQDVALRCDPISGHVSLYWYRQALGQGPEFLTYFNYEAQQDKSGLPNDRFSAERPEGSISTLTIQRTEQRDSAMYRCASSFSGIETDTQYFGPGTRLTVL.

The chain recombines TRBV6-1 with TRBJ2-2; D not certain. From germline, CDR1 is MNHNS and CDR2 SASEGT. CDR3 length: 14 amino acids. Trimming removed 1 base from V and 5 bases from J, with 8 bases in between. The CDR3 is CASSEVQLTGELFF. CDR3 in DNA: TGTGCCAGCAGTGAAGTACAGTTAACCGGGGAGCTGTTTTTT.

V usage is TRBV28 and J usage is TRBJ2-7, with 7 bases matching TRBD2. CDR1 and CDR2 from the germline V gene are MDHEN and SYDVKM. After removal of 5 bases from V and 1 base from J, the junction contained 8 bases not matched to a gene. This CDR3 comprises 15 residues. CDR3 in amino acids: CASSTSREASYEQYF. The CDR3 coding sequence is TGTGCCAGCAGTACCTCCCGGGAGGCTTCCTACGAGCAGTACTTC.

The chain employs TRBV5-4 and TRBJ1-2, with D possibly matching TRBD1 (5 bases). Per the germline V gene, CDR1 is SGHNT and CDR2 is YYREEE (reference sequence). This CDR3 contains 15 residues. Trimming took off 1 base at V and 8 bases at J, with 18 bases between the two ends. The DNA for the CDR3 is TGTGCCAGCAGCTTGTCCCATGACGGGGGAGGAGGCTACACCTTC. This gives the protein CASSLSHDGGGGYTF.

A few counts support this clone. The sample carries other DNA sequences with the same CDR3. The chain recombines TRBV5-1 with TRBJ1-4, with a tentative D call TRBD1 (5 bases). CDR1 is SGHRS, CDR2 YFSETQ, per germline. The germline V and J ends were trimmed by 0 bases and 3 bases, with 9 bases remaining between them. This CDR3 is 15 amino acids long. DNA for the CDR3: TGCGCCAGCAGCTTGGCCGGGGGTTCTAATGAAAAACTGTTTTTT. Translation: CASSLAGGSNEKLFF.

This chain links TRBV25-1 with TRBJ2-2, with D perhaps matching TRBD2 (6 bases). CDR1 MGHDK and CDR2 SYGVNS come from the germline V gene. The ends were cut back, 7 bases at V and 0 bases at J, with 12 bases in the middle. This CDR3 has 15 residues. This chain's CDR3 is CASTRAGPNTGELFF. As DNA, the CDR3 is TGTGCCAGCACCCGGGCGGGACCGAACACCGGGGAGCTGTTTTTT. The full variable domain, in which reference TRBV25-1 and TRBJ2-2 provide the parts outside the CDR3, is EADIYQTPRYLVIGTGKKITLECSQTMGHDKMYWYQQDPGMELHLIHYSYGVNSTEKGDLSSESTVSRIRTEHFPLTLESARPSHTSQYLCASTRAGPNTGELFFGEGSRLTVL.

This clone was observed a single time. This chain uses TRBV4-2 with TRBJ2-2; TRBD2 is a possible D gene (6 bases). Germline V gene data show CDR1 as LGHNA and CDR2 as YNFKEQ. The germline V and J ends were trimmed by 0 bases and 5 bases, with 7 bases remaining between them. The CDR3 sequence is 14 residues long. As DNA, the CDR3 is TGTGCCAGCAGCCAAGATCGGGGGACCGGGGAGCTGTTTTTT. This codes for CASSQDRGTGELFF.

J is TRBJ2-5 and V is TRBV7-2, with D possibly TRBD1 on 5 matching bases. Per the germline V gene, CDR1 is SGHTA and CDR2 is FQGNSA. Trimming removed 5 bases from V and 0 bases from J, with 13 bases in between. The CDR3 length is 15 residues. CDR3 coding DNA: TGTGCCAGCAGCCCCCGACAGTCGTACCAAGAGACCCAGTACTTC. Residues: CASSPRQSYQETQYF. The full variable domain, its missing parts supplied by reference TRBV7-2 and TRBJ2-5, is GAGVSQSPSNKVTEKGKDVELRCDPISGHTALYWYRQSLGQGLEFLIYFQGNSAPDKSGLPSDRFSAERTGGSVSTLTIQRTQQEDSAVYLCASSPRQSYQETQYFGPGTRLLVL.

The chain uses TRBV28 and TRBJ2-3; 16 nucleotides align to TRBD2. The CDR3 has 18 amino acids. Looked up from germline, CDR1 is MDHEN and CDR2 is SYDVKM. The CDR3 nucleotides read TGTGCTTCGGAGGGACTAGCGGGAGGGGGGGGGTCCCCAGATACGCAGTATTTT. This translates into CASEGLAGGGGSPDTQYF.

The rearrangement joins TRBV15 to TRBJ1-5; 11 bases are shared with TRBD1. The J segment lost 6 bases and the V segment lost 1 base, leaving 2 bases of the junction unmatched. This CDR3 contains 15 residues. The V gene's germline CDR1 is LNHNV and CDR2 YYDKDF (reference sequence). The CDR3 reads CATSRGTGGIQPQHF. The CDR3 coding sequence is TGTGCCACCAGCAGAGGGACAGGGGGCATTCAGCCCCAGCATTTT.

The CDR3 DNA reads TGTGCCAGTAGTACCTCCGTGGGACAGGGGGCATACAGCAATCAGCCCCAGCATTTT. The encoded protein is CASSTSVGQGAYSNQPQHF. The chain combines TRBV19 with TRBJ1-5; TRBD1 aligns across 12 bases. Germline values: CDR1 LNHDA, CDR2 SQIVND (reference sequence). V was pared by 4 bases and J by 1 base, with 11 bases of the junction left unmatched. The CDR3 spans 19 residues.

Regarding this clone: The sample has other DNA sequences that encode this CDR3 too. The rearrangement links TRBV9 to TRBJ2-2; TRBD1 agrees at 7 bases. Unmatched junction bases numbered 1, after V lost 0 bases and J lost 8 bases. CDR3 size: 13 residues. Germline V gene sequence: CDR1 SGDLS, CDR2 YYNGEE. CDR3 coding DNA: TGTGCCAGCAGCGTAGAGGGGGCGGGGGAGCTGTTTTTT. It codes for CASSVEGAGELFF. Full variable domain (missing parts from reference TRBV9 and TRBJ2-2): DSGVTQTPKHLITATGQRVTLRCSPRSGDLSVYWYQQSLDQGLQFLIQYYNGEERAKGNILERFSAQQFPDLHSELNLSSLELGDSALYFCASSVEGAGELFFGEGSRLTVL.

V usage is TRBV5-5 and J usage is TRBJ2-1; maybe TRBD2 (6 bases). Looked up from germline, CDR1 is SGHKS and CDR2 is YYEKEE (reference sequence). Trimming left V 3 bases short and J 5 bases short, with 9 bases between. CDR3 length: 13 residues. The CDR3 DNA sequence: TGTGCCAGCAGCTCGGGACTCAACAATGAGCAGTTCTTC. As protein: CASSSGLNNEQFF. The variable domain in full, completed from reference TRBV5-5 and TRBJ2-1, reads DAGVTQSPTHLIKTRGQQVTLRCSPISGHKSVSWYQQVLGQGPQFIFQYYEKEERGRGNFPDRFSARQFPNYSSELNVNALLLGDSALYLCASSSGLNNEQFFGPGTRLTVL.

The chain's CDR3 is CASGWTEKNEKLFF. CDR3 DNA: TGTGCCAGCGGGTGGACAGAGAAGAATGAAAAACTGTTTTTT. The chain combines TRBV6-5 with TRBJ1-4; D possibly corresponds to TRBD1 (6 bases). CDR1 is MNHEY, CDR2 SVGAGI, per germline. V shed 8 bases and J shed 5 bases, with 15 bases lying between them. The CDR3 is 14 residues long.

The J gene is TRBJ1-2, the V gene TRBV7-8; D gene ambiguous. The CDR3 totals 14 residues. The germline V and J ends were trimmed by 5 bases and 2 bases, with 12 bases remaining between them. Germline CDR1 SGHVS, CDR2 FQNEAQ. CDR3 region: CASSPQTTNYGYTF. The CDR3 DNA reads as TGTGCCAGCAGCCCCCAAACCACAAACTATGGCTACACCTTC. Full variable domain (outside the CDR3, taken from reference TRBV7-8 and TRBJ1-2): GAGVSQSPRYKVAKRGQDVALRCDPISGHVSLFWYQQALGQGPEFLTYFQNEAQLDKSGLPSDRFFAERPEGSVSTLKIQRTQQEDSAVYLCASSPQTTNYGYTFGSGTRLTVV.

The rearrangement uses TRBV28 and TRBJ2-5; 11 bases are a match to TRBD1. With 6 bases clipped from V and 2 bases from J, the junction kept 8 bases outside the gene matches. The CDR3 covers 16 residues. The V gene's germline CDR1 is MDHEN and CDR2 SYDVKM. The DNA for the CDR3 is TGTGCCAGCAGGGACAGGGGGCTGAGTAGGCAAGAGACCCAGTACTTC. This gives the protein CASRDRGLSRQETQYF.

The chain's CDR3 is CASSSLRYTGSGANVLTF. The CDR3 DNA follows: TGTGCCAGCAGCTCATTGCGGTACACCGGCTCTGGGGCCAACGTCCTGACTTTC. V gene TRBV7-9 combines with J gene TRBJ2-6; D not certain. The V gene lost 4 bases and the J gene lost 0 bases, with 16 bases spanning the gap. Germline V gene lookup returns CDR1 SEHNR and CDR2 FQNEAQ (reference sequence). The CDR3 has 18 amino acids.

The rearrangement joins TRBV7-8 to TRBJ2-7, with TRBD1 matching 9 bases. Germline-derived CDR1 and CDR2 are SGHVS and FQNEAQ. V was pared by 1 base and J by 4 bases, with 2 bases of the junction left unmatched. CDR3 size: 14 residues. The CDR3 region is CASSLVGTGYEQYF. The CDR3 DNA follows: TGTGCCAGCAGCTTAGTTGGGACAGGGTACGAGCAGTACTTC.

This chain links TRBV7-9 with TRBJ1-1; D may be TRBD1 (5 bases). V lost 4 bases and J lost 5, with 14 bases in between. Germline lookup yields CDR1 SEHNR and CDR2 FQNEAQ (reference sequence). This CDR3 spans 14 amino acids. The CDR3, as DNA: TGTGCCAGCAGCTCCCAGGGATCGGTAACTGAAGCTTTCTTT. Amino acid sequence: CASSSQGSVTEAFF. The full variable domain, rest sourced from reference TRBV7-9 and TRBJ1-1, is DTGVSQNPRHKITKRGQNVTFRCDPISEHNRLYWYRQTLGQGPEFLTYFQNEAQLEKSRLLSDRFSAERPKGSFSTLEIQRTEQGDSAMYLCASSSQGSVTEAFFGQGTRLTVV.

This chain links TRBV7-9 with TRBJ1-2; weak D call: TRBD1 (5 bases). V lost 5 bases to trimming and J lost 4 bases, with 14 bases between them. This CDR3 region has 14 residues. The germline CDR1 and CDR2 sequences are SEHNR and FQNEAQ (reference sequence). This chain's CDR3 is CASSAQGSSYGYTF. In DNA form, the CDR3 reads TGTGCCAGCAGCGCCCAGGGTAGCTCCTATGGCTACACCTTC.

The rearrangement links TRBV5-6 to TRBJ2-7, with D hard to call. Between the trimmed V and J ends, which lost 2 bases and 7 bases, there was a span of 13 bases. Looked up from germline, CDR1 is SGHDT and CDR2 is YYEEEE. The CDR3 consists of 13 residues. The CDR3 here is CASSFGSLVEQYF. CDR3 DNA sequence: TGTGCCAGCAGCTTTGGTAGCCTTGTGGAGCAGTACTTC.

This chain connects TRBV7-2 to TRBJ2-3, with D perhaps TRBD2 (6 bases). CDR1 SGHTA and CDR2 FQGNSA come from the germline V gene. The V end lost 3 bases, the J end lost 5 bases, and 18 bases lay between the germline ends. CDR3 size: 16 residues. The CDR3 DNA is TGTGCCAGCAGCTTCTCCGGGACTCTAAAGGGAGATACGCAGTATTTT. This gives the protein CASSFSGTLKGDTQYF.

This clone was observed a single time. The chain links TRBV19 to TRBJ2-1, with 9 nucleotides matching TRBD2. The CDR3 is made up of 17 amino acids. V lost 4 bases to trimming and J lost 8 bases; unmatched junction nucleotides: 15. The germline gives CDR1 LNHDA, CDR2 SQIVND (reference sequence). CDR3 sequence (DNA): TGTGCCAGTAGTAAACTAGCGAAGGCGGGAGGGCCGGATGAGCAGTTCTTC. This gives the protein CASSKLAKAGGPDEQFF.

The V gene is TRBV2, the J gene TRBJ2-2; TRBD1 might be the D (5 bases). CDR3 length: 14 amino acids. V gave up 1 base and J gave up 4 bases, with 7 bases separating them. The V gene's germline CDR1 is SNHLY and CDR2 FYNNEI. The CDR3 spells CASSEVRATGELFF. DNA of the CDR3: TGTGCCAGCAGTGAAGTCAGGGCCACCGGGGAGCTGTTTTTT.